A single T cell receptor beta chain is shown here with its context. Its antigen is not known. The data are from a study of T cells in tuberculosis. General study points: Classification accuracy was around 85% (AUROC approximately 0.89) with the GMM-specific repertoire.

The CDR3 extends over 16 amino acids. Germline V CDR1 and CDR2: GTSNPN, SVGIG (reference sequence). V lost 3 bases, J lost 4 bases, and 9 bases stayed unmatched. Using immunoSEQ multiplex PCR, the repertoire was profiled, and TCRdb retains in-frame clones only, with some absent. The profile covers some 31,000 clones, with just under 97% appearing a single time and over 2% taken by the ten largest. Sequenced material: PBMCs. V is TRBV30 and J is TRBJ1-2; the match to TRBD1 covers 12 bases. This receptor was identified in a donor aged 10-29 years with latent tuberculosis or without tuberculosis infection. CDR3 DNA sequence: TGTGCCTGGAGGGGGGACAGGGGGCGCCGCGGCTATGGCTACACCTTC. It is translated as CAWRGDRGRRGYGYTF.